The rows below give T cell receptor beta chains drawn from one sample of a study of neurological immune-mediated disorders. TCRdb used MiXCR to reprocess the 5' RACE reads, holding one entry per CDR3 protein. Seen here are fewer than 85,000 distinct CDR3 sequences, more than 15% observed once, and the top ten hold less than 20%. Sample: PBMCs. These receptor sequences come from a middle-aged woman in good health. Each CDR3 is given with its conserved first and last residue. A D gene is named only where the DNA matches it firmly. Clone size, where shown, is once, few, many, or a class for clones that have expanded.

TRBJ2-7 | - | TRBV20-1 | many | TGCAGTGCTAAGAAAGGAGGGAGCCCCTACGAGCAGTACTTC | CSAKKGGSPYEQYF
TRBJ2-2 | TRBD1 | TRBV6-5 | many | TGTGCCAGCAGTCAAGGCCGGGACAGGAACACCGGGGAGCTGTTTTTT | CASSQGRDRNTGELFF
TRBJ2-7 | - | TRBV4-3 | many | TGCGCCAGCAGCCAGGCAACGGGGGCAATCCACGAGCAGTACTTC | CASSQATGAIHEQYF
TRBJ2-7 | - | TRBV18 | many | TGTGCCAGCTCACCAGGGTACGAGCAGTACTTC | CASSPGYEQYF
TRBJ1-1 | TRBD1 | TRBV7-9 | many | TGTGCCAGCACCCGGGACAGGGAGACTGAAGCTTTCTTT | CASTRDRETEAFF
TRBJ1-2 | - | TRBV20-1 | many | TGCAGTGCTCTCAGACTCATCTATGGCTACACCTTC | CSALRLIYGYTF
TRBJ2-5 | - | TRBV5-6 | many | TGTGCCAGCAGCTTGCCCAGGGGTGGTCAAGAGACCCAGTACTTC | CASSLPRGGQETQYF
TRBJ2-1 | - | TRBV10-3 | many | TGTGCCATCAGCATAGGGGGGGGGAATGAGCAGTTCTTC | CAISIGGGNEQFF
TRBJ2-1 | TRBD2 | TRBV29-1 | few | TGCAGCGTTCTAAATGGACTAGCGGGGGGGCGGAGAAGGTCCTACAATGAGCAGTTCTTC | CSVLNGLAGGRRRSYNEQFF
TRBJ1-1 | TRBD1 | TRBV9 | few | TGTGCCAGCAGCGTAGGGGGACAGGGCGCTGAAGCTTTCTTT | CASSVGGQGAEAFF
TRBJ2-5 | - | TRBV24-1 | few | TGTGCCACCAGTGATGAATTGGAGACCCAGTACTTC | CATSDELETQYF
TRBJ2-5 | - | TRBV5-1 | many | TGCGCCAGCAACCTGACTAGTGTTTGGGAGGAGACCCAGTACTTC | CASNLTSVWEETQYF
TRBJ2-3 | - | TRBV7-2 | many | TGTGCCAGCAGCCCCGTAGATACGCAGTATTTT | CASSPVDTQYF
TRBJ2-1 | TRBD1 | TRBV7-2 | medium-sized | TGTGCCAGCAGCTCTGCCTCCGGGACAGGGGGCGGGAATGAGCAGTTCTTC | CASSSASGTGGGNEQFF
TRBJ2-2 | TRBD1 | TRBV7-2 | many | TGTGCCAGCAGCTTAGTAGGTGGGACAGCAAACACCGGGGAGCTGTTTTTT | CASSLVGGTANTGELFF
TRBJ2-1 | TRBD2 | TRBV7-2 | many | TGTGCCAGCAGCCGGACTAGCGGGGGGGCGAATGAGCAGTTCTTC | CASSRTSGGANEQFF
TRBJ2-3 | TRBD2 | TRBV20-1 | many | TGCAGTGCCGCCAACCCGCGGGGACTAGCGTTATTAGATACGCAGTATTTT | CSAANPRGLALLDTQYF
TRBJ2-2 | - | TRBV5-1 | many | TGCGCCAGCAGCTTGGTGACAGGTAACACCGGGGAGCTGTTTTTT | CASSLVTGNTGELFF
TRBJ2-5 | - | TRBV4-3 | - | TGCGCCAGCAGCCAAGGGGTTCAATTACAAGAGACCCAGTACTTC | CASSQGVQLQETQYF
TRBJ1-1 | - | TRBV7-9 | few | TGTGCCAGCAGCTTCGGAACGGGACCGCTGAACACTGAAGCTTTCTTT | CASSFGTGPLNTEAFF
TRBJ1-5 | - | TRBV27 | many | TGTGCCAGCAGTCAAGGTACCTATAGCAATCAGCCCCAGCATTTT | CASSQGTYSNQPQHF
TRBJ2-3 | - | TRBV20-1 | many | TGCAGTGCCACCCTCGCCGCGTTAACAGATACGCAGTATTTT | CSATLAALTDTQYF
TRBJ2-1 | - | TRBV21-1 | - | TGTGCCAGCAGCCCAGTGGGGAGTAGCGGGAGAGGATACAATGAGCAGTTCTTC | CASSPVGSSGRGYNEQFF
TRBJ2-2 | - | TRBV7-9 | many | TGTGCCAGCACCTTCTCGGGGGGCCCCGGGGAGCTGTTTTTT | CASTFSGGPGELFF
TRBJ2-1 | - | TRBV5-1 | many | TGCGCCAGCAGCACGGACTCGAACTCCTACAATGAGCAGTTCTTC | CASSTDSNSYNEQFF
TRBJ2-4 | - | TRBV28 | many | TGTGCCAGCAGACTAACAGGGGGGGATGATAACATTCAGTACTTC | CASRLTGGDDNIQYF
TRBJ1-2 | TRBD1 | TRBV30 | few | TGTGCCTGGAGTCTTAAGGGGGCATCCTATGGCTACACCTTC | CAWSLKGASYGYTF
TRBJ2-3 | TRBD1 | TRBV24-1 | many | TGTGCCACCAGTGATGTGCCGGGACAGGGAGAGGCAGATACGCAGTATTTT | CATSDVPGQGEADTQYF